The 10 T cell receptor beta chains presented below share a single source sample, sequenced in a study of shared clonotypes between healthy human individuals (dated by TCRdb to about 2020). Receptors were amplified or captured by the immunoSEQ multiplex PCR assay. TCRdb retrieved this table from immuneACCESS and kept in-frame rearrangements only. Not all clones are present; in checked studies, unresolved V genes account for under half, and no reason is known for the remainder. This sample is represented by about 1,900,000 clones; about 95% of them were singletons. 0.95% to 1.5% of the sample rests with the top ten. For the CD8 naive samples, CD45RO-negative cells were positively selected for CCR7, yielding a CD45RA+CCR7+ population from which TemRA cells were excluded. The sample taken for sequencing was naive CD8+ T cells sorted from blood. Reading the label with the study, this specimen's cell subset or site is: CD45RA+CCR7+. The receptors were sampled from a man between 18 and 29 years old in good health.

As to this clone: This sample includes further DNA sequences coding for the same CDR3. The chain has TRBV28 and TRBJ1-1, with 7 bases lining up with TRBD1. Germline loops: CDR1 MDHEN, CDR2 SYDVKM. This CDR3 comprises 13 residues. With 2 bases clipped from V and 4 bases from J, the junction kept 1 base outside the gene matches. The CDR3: CASSLTGATEAFF. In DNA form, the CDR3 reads TGTGCCAGCAGTTTAACAGGGGCCACTGAAGCTTTCTTT.

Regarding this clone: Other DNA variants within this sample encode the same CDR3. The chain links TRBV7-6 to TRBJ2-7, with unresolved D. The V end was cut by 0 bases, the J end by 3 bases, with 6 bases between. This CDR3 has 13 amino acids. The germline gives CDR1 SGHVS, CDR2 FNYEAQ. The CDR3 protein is CASSLARSYEQYF. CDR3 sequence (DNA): TGTGCCAGCAGCTTAGCCAGAAGCTACGAGCAGTACTTC.

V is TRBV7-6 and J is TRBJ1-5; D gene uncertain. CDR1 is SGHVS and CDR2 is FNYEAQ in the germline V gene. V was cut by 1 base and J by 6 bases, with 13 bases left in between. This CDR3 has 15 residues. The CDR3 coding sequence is TGTGCCAGCAGCTTAGGGCCAGGATTCACTCAGCCCCAGCATTTT. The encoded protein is CASSLGPGFTQPQHF.

In DNA, the CDR3 is TGTGCCAGCAGCGGAGGACTAGCGGGGGTATCCACAGATACGCAGTATTTT. It translates to CASSGGLAGVSTDTQYF. The V call is TRBV5-4, the J call TRBJ2-3, with 13 bases that match TRBD2. V lost 4 bases, J lost 2 bases, and 7 bases stayed unmatched. Looked up from germline, CDR1 is SGHNT and CDR2 is YYREEE (reference sequence). This CDR3 has 17 amino acids. Complete variable domain (other parts from reference TRBV5-4 and TRBJ2-3): ETGVTQSPTHLIKTRGQQVTLRCSSQSGHNTVSWYQQALGQGPQFIFQYYREEENGRGNFPPRFSGLQFPNYSSELNVNALELDDSALYLCASSGGLAGVSTDTQYFGPGTRLTVL.

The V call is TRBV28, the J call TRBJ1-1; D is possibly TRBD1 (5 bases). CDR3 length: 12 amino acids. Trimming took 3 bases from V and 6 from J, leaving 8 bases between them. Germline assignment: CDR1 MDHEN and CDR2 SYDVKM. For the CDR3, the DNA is TGTGCCAGCAGTTTTCAGGGAGCTGAAGCTTTCTTT. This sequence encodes CASSFQGAEAFF.

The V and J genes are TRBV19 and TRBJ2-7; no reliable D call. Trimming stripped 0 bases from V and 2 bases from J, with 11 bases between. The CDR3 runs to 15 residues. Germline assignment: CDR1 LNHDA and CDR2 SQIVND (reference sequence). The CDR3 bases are TGTGCCAGTAGTATAGATCTGTCAGGAGCCTACGAGCAGTACTTC. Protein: CASSIDLSGAYEQYF. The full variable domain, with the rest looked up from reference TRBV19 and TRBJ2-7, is DGGITQSPKYLFRKEGQNVTLSCEQNLNHDAMYWYRQDPGQGLRLIYYSQIVNDFQKGDIAEGYSVSREKKESFPLTVTSAQKNPTAFYLCASSIDLSGAYEQYFGPGTRLTVT.

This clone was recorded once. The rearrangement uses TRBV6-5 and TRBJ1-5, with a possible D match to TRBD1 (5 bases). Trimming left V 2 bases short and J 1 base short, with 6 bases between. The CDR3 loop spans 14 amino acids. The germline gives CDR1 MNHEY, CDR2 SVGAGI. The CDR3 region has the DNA TGTGCCAGCAGTTACCAGGGAAGCAATCAGCCCCAGCATTTT. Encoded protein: CASSYQGSNQPQHF.

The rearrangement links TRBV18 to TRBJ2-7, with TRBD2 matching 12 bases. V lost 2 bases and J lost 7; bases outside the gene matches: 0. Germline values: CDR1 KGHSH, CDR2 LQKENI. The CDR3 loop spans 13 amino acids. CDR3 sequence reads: CASSPGLAGEQYF. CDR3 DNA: TGTGCCAGCTCACCAGGACTAGCGGGGGAGCAGTACTTC.

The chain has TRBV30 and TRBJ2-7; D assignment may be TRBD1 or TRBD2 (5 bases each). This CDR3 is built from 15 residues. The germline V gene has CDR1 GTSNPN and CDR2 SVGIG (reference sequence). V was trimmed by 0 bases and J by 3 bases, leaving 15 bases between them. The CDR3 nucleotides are TGTGCCTGGAGTGTGGGGCGGGTGTTGGGCTACGAGCAGTACTTC. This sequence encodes CAWSVGRVLGYEQYF.

This CDR3 is CASGLASMNTEAFF. The CDR3 bases are TGTGCCAGTGGTCTTGCCAGTATGAACACTGAAGCTTTCTTT. V usage is TRBV19 and J usage is TRBJ1-1; no firm D call. Trimming removed 8 bases at V and 0 bases at J, with 13 bases between. Germline CDR1 and CDR2: LNHDA and SQIVND (reference sequence). This CDR3 is 14 amino acids long.